This TCR beta chain was retrieved from a study of T cell responses to AZD1222 COVID-19 vaccine. Regarding the study as a whole: Repertoire sampling was restricted to post-peak T cell response timepoints.

Repertoires were generated with immunoSEQ multiplex PCR, while TCRdb's copy carries only in-frame clones and drops some. The sample gives 150,000 to 200,000 clones, around 95% of which show up once; approximately 0.6% is in the top ten. The V end lost 0 bases, the J end lost 0 bases, and 12 bases lay between the germline ends. The CDR3 runs to 17 residues. The germline gives CDR1 SEHNR, CDR2 FQNEAQ (reference sequence). Notes on this clone: Its specificity is not known.

This clonotype originated in an adult in good health. The chain combines TRBV7-9 with TRBJ1-3, with D unresolved. Material: peripheral blood, obtained on day 0 of AZD1222 vaccination. As DNA, the CDR3 is TGTGCCAGCAGCTTAGCGGCGCCAGGTGGCTCTGGAAACACCATATATTTT. Residues: CASSLAAPGGSGNTIYF.